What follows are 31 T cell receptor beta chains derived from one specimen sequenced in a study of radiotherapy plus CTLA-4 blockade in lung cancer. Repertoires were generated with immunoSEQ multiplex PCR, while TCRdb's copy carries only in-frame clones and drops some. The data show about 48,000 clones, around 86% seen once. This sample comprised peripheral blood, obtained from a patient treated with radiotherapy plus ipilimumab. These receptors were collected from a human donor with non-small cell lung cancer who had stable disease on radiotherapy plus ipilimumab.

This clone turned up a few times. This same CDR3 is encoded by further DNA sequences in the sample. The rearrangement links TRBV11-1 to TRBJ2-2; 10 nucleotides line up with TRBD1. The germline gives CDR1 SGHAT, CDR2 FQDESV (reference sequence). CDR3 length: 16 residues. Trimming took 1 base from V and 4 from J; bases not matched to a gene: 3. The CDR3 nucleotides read TGTGCCAGCAGCTTAGTGGGACAGGGGACCACCGGGGAGCTGTTTTTT. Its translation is CASSLVGQGTTGELFF.

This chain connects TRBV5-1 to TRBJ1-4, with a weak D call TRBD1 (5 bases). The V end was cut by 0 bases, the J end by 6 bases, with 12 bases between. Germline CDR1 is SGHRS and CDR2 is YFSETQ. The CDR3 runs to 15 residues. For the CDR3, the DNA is TGCGCCAGCAGCTTGGATCGGGGGGGAGATGAAAAACTGTTTTTT. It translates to CASSLDRGGDEKLFF. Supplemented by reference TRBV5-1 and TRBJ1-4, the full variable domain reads KAGVTQTPRYLIKTRGQQVTLSCSPISGHRSVSWYQQTPGQGLQFLFEYFSETQRNKGNFPGRFSGRQFSNSRSEMNVSTLELGDSALYLCASSLDRGGDEKLFFGSGTQLSVL.

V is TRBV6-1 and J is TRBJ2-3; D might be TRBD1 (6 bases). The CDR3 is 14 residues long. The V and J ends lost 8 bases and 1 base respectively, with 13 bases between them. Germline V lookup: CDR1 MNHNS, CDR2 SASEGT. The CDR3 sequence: CASVRGFRTDTQYF. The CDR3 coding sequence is TGTGCCAGCGTGAGGGGGTTTCGCACAGATACGCAGTATTTT.

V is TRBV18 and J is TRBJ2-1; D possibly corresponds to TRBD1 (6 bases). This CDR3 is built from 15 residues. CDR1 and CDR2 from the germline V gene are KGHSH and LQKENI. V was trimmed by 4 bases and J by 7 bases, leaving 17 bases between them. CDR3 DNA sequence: TGTGCCAGCTCACGCGACACAGGGTTCGGGAATGAGCAGTTCTTC. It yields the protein CASSRDTGFGNEQFF.

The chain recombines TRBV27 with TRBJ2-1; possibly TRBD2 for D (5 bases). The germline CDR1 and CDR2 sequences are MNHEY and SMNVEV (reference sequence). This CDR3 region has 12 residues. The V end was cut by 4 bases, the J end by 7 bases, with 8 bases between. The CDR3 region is CASSSGLNEQFF. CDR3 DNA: TGTGCCAGCAGTTCTGGACTGAATGAGCAGTTCTTC.

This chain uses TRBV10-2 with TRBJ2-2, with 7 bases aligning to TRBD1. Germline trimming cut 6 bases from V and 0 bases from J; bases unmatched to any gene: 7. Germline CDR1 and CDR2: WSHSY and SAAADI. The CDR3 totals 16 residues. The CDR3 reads CASREQGNTNTGELFF. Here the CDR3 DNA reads TGCGCCAGCAGGGAACAGGGGAACACGAACACCGGGGAGCTGTTTTTT.

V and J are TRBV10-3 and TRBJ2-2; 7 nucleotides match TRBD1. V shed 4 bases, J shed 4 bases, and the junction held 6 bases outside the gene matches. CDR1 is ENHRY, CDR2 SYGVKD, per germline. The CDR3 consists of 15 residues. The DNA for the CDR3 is TGTGCCATCAGTGGTAACAGGGGTGGCACCGGGGAGCTGTTTTTT. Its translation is CAISGNRGGTGELFF.

CDR3: CSAGDSDTQYF. CDR3 DNA: TGCAGTGCTGGGGACTCGGATACGCAGTATTTT. The chain recombines TRBV20-1 with TRBJ2-3, with TRBD2 as a possible D gene (6 bases). V was trimmed by 5 bases and J by 6 bases, leaving 9 bases between them. Per the germline V gene, CDR1 is DFQATT and CDR2 is SNEGSKA (reference sequence). This CDR3 spans 11 amino acids.

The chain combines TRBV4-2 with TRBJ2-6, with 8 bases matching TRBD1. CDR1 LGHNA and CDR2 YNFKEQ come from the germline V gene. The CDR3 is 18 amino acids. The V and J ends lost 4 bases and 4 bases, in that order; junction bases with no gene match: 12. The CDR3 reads CASSRNDRGVSGANVLTF. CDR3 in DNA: TGTGCCAGCAGCCGGAACGACAGGGGAGTCTCCGGGGCCAACGTCCTGACTTTC.

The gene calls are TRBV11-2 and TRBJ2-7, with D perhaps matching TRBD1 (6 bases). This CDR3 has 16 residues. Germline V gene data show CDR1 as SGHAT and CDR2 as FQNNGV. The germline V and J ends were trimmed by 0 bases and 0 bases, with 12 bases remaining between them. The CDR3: CASSLDLDSRSYEQYF. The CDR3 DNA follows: TGTGCCAGCAGCTTAGATCTGGACAGCCGCTCCTACGAGCAGTACTTC.

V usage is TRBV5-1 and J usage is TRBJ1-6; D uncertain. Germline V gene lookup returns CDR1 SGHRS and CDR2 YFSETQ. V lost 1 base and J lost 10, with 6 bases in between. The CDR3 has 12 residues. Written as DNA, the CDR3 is TGCGCCAGCAGCTTGAATGGCTCACCCCTCCACTTT. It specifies CASSLNGSPLHF.

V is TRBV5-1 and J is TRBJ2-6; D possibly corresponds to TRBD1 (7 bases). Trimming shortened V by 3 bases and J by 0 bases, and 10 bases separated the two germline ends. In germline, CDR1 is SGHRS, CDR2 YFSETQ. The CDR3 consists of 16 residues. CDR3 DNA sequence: TGCGCCAGCAGCTGGGGGGACAGCTCTGGGGCCAACGTCCTGACTTTC. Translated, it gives CASSWGDSSGANVLTF.

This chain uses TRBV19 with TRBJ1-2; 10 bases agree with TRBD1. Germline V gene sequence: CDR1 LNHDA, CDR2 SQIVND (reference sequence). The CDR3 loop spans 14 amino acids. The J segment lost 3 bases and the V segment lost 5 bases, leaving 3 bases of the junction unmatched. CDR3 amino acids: CASSRQGADYGYTF. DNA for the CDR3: TGTGCCAGTAGTCGACAGGGGGCGGACTATGGCTACACCTTC.

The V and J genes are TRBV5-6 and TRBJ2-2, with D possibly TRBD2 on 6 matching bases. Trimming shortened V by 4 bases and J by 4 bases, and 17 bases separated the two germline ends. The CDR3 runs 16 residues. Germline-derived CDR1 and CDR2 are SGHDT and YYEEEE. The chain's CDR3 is CASSRFSVGGTGELFF. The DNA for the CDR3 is TGTGCCAGCAGCCGTTTCAGCGTCGGGGGCACCGGGGAGCTGTTTTTT. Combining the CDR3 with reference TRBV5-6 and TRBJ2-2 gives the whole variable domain DAGVTQSPTHLIKTRGQQVTLRCSPKSGHDTVSWYQQALGQGPQFIFQYYEEEERQRGNFPDRFSGHQFPNYSSELNVNALLLGDSALYLCASSRFSVGGTGELFFGEGSRLTVL.

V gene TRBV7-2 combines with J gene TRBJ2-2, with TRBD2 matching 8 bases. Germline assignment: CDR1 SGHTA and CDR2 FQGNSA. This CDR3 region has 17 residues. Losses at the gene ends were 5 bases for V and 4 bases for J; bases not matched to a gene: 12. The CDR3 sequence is CASSPYSGGLGTGELFF. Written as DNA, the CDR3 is TGTGCCAGCAGCCCATATTCGGGAGGGCTGGGCACCGGGGAGCTGTTTTTT.

Written as DNA, the CDR3 is TGTGCTAGTGGTTTGACCGGTTCGGGAACTGAAGCTTTCTTT. Its protein product is CASGLTGSGTEAFF. The gene calls are TRBV12-5 and TRBJ1-1; D is ambiguous. Germline values: CDR1 LGHNT, CDR2 FRNRAP. The CDR3 totals 14 residues. V gave up 2 bases and J gave up 5 bases, with 12 bases separating them.

The CDR3 protein is CASRLTGDNTEAFF. The CDR3 DNA reads TGTGCCAGCAGGCTTACAGGGGACAACACTGAAGCTTTCTTT. V and J are TRBV4-2 and TRBJ1-1; 7 nucleotides agree with TRBD1. After removal of 6 bases from V and 2 bases from J, the junction contained 6 bases not matched to a gene. This CDR3 has 14 amino acids. The germline V gene has CDR1 LGHNA and CDR2 YNFKEQ.

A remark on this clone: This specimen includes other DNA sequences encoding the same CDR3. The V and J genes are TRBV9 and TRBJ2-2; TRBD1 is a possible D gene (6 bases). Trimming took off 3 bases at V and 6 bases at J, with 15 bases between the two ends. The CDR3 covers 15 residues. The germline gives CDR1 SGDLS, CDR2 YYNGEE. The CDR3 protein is CASSATGFSPGELFF. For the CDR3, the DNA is TGTGCCAGCAGCGCCACAGGGTTTTCCCCCGGGGAGCTGTTTTTT.

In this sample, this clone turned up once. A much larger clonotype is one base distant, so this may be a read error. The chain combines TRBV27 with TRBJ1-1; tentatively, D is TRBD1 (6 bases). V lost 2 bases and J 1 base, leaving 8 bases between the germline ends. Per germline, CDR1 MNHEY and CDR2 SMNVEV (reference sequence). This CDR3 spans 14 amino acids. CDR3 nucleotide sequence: TGTGCCAGCAGTTTACTCAGGGGGAACACTGAAGCTTTCTTT. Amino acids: CASSLLRGNTEAFF.

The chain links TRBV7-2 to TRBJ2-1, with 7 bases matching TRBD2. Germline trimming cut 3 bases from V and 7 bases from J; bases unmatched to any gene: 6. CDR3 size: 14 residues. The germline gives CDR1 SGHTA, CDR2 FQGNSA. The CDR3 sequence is CASSFQTSLNEQFF. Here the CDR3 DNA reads TGTGCCAGCAGCTTCCAGACTAGCCTGAATGAGCAGTTCTTC.

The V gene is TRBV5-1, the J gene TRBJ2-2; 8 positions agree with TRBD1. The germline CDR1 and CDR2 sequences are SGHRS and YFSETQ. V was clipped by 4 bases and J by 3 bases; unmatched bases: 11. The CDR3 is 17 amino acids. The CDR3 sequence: CASSVGRGHYDTGELFF. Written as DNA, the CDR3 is TGCGCCAGCAGCGTGGGCAGGGGGCATTATGACACCGGGGAGCTGTTTTTT.

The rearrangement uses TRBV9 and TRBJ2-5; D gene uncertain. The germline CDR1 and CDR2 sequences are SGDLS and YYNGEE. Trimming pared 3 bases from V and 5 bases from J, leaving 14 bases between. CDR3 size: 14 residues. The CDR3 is CASSANPAGETQYF. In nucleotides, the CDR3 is TGTGCCAGCAGCGCAAACCCGGCCGGGGAGACCCAGTACTTC.

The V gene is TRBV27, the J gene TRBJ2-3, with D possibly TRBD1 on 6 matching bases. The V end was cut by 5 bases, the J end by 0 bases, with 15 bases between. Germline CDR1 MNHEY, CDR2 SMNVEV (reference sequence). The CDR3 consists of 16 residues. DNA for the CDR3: TGTGCCAGCAGTACGTACCTGGACAGCAGCACAGATACGCAGTATTTT. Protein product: CASSTYLDSSTDTQYF.

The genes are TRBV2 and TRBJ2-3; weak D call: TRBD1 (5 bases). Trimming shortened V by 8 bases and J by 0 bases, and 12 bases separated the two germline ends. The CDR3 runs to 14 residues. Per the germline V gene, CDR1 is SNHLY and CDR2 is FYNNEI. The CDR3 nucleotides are TGTGCCAGCTCCTGGGGCCCCAGCACAGATACGCAGTATTTT. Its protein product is CASSWGPSTDTQYF.

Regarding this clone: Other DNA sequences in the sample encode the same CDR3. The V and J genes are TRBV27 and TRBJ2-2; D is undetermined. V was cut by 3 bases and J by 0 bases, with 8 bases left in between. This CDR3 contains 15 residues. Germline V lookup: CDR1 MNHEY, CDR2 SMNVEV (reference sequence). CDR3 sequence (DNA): TGTGCCAGCAGTTTGAAGACACCGAACACCGGGGAGCTGTTTTTT. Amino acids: CASSLKTPNTGELFF.

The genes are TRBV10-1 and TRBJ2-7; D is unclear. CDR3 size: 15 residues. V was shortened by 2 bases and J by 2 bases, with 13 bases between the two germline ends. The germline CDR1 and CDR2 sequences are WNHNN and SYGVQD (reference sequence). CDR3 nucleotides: TGCGCCAGCAGTGAGCGTAGCACCTTAACCTACGAGCAGTACTTC. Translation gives CASSERSTLTYEQYF.

CDR3 region: CASSLSLAGSSYEQYF. The CDR3, as DNA: TGTGCCAGCAGCTTATCCCTAGCGGGGTCCTCCTACGAGCAGTACTTC. The chain carries TRBV7-2 and TRBJ2-7; TRBD2 matches 9 bases. The CDR3 is 16 residues long. The germline V gene has CDR1 SGHTA and CDR2 FQGNSA. Germline trimming cut 2 bases from V and 0 bases from J; bases unmatched to any gene: 5.

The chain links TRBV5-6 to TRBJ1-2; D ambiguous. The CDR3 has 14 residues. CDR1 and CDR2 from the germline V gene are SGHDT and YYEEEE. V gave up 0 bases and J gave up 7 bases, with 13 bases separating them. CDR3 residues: CASSLGSLWSGYTF. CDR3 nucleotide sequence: TGTGCCAGCAGCTTGGGGAGTCTTTGGTCTGGCTACACCTTC.

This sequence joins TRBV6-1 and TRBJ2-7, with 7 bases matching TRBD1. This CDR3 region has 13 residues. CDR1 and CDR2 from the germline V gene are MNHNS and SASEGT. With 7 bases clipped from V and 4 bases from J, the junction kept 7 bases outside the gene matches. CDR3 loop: CASNRDSRYEQYF. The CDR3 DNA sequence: TGTGCCAGCAACCGGGACAGCCGATACGAGCAGTACTTC.

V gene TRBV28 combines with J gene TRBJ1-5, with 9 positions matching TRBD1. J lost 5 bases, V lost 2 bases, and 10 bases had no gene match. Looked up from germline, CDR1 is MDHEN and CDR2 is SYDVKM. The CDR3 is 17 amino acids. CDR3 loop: CASSLIGTGGRYQPQHF. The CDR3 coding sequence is TGTGCCAGCAGTTTAATCGGTACAGGGGGCCGTTATCAGCCCCAGCATTTT.

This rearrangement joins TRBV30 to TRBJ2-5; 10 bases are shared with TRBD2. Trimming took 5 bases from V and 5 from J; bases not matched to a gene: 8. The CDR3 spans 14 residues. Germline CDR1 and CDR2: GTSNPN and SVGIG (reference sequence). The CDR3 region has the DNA TGTGCCTGGGGTAAACTAGCGGGAAGGGAGACCCAGTACTTC. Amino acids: CAWGKLAGRETQYF.